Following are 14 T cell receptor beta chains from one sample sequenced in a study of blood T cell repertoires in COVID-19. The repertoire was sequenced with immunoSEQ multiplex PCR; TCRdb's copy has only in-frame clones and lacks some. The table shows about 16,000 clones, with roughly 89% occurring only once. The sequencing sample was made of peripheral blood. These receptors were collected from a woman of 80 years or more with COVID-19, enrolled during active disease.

The CDR3: CASSFTPAGQVYNEQFF. The CDR3, as DNA: TGTGCCAGCAGCTTTACGCCCGCGGGACAGGTCTACAATGAGCAGTTCTTC. The chain is built from TRBV7-3 and TRBJ2-1; 8 bases are shared with TRBD1. CDR1 is SGHTA, CDR2 FQGTGA, per germline. The V gene end was trimmed by 3 bases and the J gene end by 3 bases; junction bases not matched to a gene: 10. This CDR3 contains 17 residues.

CDR3 bases: TGTGCCAGCAGCTACGGGACAACTAACTATGGCTACACCTTC. Amino acid sequence: CASSYGTTNYGYTF. This chain links TRBV7-2 with TRBJ1-2, with D perhaps matching TRBD1 (6 bases). This CDR3 comprises 14 residues. V lost 4 bases and J 0 bases, leaving 9 bases between the germline ends. Germline V gene sequence: CDR1 SGHTA, CDR2 FQGNSA.

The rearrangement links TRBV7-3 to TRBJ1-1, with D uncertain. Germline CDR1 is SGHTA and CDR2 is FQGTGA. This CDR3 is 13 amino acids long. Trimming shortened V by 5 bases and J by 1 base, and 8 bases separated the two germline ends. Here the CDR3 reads CASSLRQNTEAFF. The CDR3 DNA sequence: TGTGCCAGCAGCCTACGACAGAACACTGAAGCTTTCTTT.

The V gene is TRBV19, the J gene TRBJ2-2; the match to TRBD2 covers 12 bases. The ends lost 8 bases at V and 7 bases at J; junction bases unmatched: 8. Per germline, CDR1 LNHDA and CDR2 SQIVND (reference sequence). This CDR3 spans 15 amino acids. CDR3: CASSRTSGVVGELFF. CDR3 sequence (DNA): TGTGCCAGTTCGAGGACTAGCGGGGTTGTCGGGGAGCTGTTTTTT. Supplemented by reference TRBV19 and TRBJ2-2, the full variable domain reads DGGITQSPKYLFRKEGQNVTLSCEQNLNHDAMYWYRQDPGQGLRLIYYSQIVNDFQKGDIAEGYSVSREKKESFPLTVTSAQKNPTAFYLCASSRTSGVVGELFFGEGSRLTVL.

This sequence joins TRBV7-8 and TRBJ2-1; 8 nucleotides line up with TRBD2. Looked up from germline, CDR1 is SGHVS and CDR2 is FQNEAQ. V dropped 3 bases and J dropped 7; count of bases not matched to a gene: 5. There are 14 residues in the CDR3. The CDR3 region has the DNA TGTGCCAGCAGCTTCGGGGAGCGGGAGAATGAGCAGTTCTTC. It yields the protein CASSFGERENEQFF.

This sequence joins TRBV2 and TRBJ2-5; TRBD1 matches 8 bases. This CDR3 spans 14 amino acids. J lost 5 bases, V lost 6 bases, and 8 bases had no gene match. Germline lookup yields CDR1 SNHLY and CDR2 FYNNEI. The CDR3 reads CASRAPGGSETQYF. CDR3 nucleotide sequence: TGTGCCAGCAGGGCCCCAGGGGGCTCGGAGACCCAGTACTTC.

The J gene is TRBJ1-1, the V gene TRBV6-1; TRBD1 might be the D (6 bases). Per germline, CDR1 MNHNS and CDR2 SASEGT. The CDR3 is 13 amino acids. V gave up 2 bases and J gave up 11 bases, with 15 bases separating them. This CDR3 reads CASSEIGGLSAFF. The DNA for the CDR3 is TGTGCCAGCAGTGAAATTGGGGGCCTTTCTGCTTTCTTT.

The CDR3 region has the DNA TGTGCCAGCAGCGTAGACGACAAATATGGCTACACCTTC. This gives the protein CASSVDDKYGYTF. The rearrangement joins TRBV9 to TRBJ1-2, with D hard to call. The CDR3 runs 13 residues. Germline CDR1 and CDR2: SGDLS and YYNGEE. V dropped 0 bases and J dropped 5 bases, with 8 bases sitting between them.

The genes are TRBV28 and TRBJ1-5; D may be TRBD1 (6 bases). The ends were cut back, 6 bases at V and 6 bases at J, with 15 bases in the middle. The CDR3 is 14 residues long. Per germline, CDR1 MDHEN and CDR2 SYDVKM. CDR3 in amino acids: CASSPGGASQPQHF. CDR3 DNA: TGTGCCAGCAGCCCCGGGGGGGCTAGTCAGCCCCAGCATTTT.

The CDR3 here is CASSFEDRGLDNEQFF. The CDR3 DNA reads TGTGCCAGCAGCTTCGAGGACAGGGGACTAGACAATGAGCAGTTCTTC. The gene calls are TRBV5-4 and TRBJ2-1; tentatively, D is TRBD1 (9 bases). The V end was cut by 2 bases, the J end by 5 bases, with 17 bases between. CDR3 length equals 16 residues. CDR1 SGHNT and CDR2 YYREEE come from the germline V gene (reference sequence).

The CDR3 here is CASRGQGLAGANVLTF. The CDR3 nucleotides read TGTGCCAGCAGGGGACAGGGATTGGCCGGGGCCAACGTCCTGACTTTC. The J gene is TRBJ2-6, the V gene TRBV7-3; 9 bases align to TRBD1. V lost 6 bases, J lost 4 bases, and 7 bases stayed unmatched. The V gene's germline CDR1 is SGHTA and CDR2 FQGTGA. The CDR3 has 16 amino acids.

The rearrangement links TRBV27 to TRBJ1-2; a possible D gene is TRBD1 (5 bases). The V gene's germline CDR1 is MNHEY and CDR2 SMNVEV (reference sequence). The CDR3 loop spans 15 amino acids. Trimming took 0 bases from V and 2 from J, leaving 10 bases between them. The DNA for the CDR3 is TGTGCCAGCAGTTTATCGGCGGGACTGAACTATGGCTACACCTTC. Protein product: CASSLSAGLNYGYTF.

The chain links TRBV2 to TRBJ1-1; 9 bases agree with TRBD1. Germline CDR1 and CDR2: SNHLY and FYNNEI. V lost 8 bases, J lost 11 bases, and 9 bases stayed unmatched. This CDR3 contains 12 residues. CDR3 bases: TGTGCCAGCGGGGACAGGGAACGGGAGGCTTTCTTT. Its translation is CASGDREREAFF.

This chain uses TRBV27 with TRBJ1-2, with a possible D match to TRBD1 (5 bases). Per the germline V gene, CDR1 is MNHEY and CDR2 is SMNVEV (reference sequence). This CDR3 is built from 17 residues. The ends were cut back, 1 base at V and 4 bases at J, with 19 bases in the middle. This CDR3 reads CASSLFPPRQGSYGYTF. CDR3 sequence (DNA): TGTGCCAGCAGTTTATTCCCCCCGAGGCAGGGAAGCTATGGCTACACCTTC.